The clone carrying this T cell receptor (beta chain) was detected only a few times. The data stem from a study of identical twins. Only healthy Caucasians were enrolled as donors. The CDR3 runs to 16 residues. The V gene end was trimmed by 6 bases and the J gene end by 5 bases; junction bases not matched to a gene: 7. Each CDR3 protein gets one entry after TCRdb re-called the 5' RACE reads with MiXCR. The table lists 650,000 to 800,000 distinct CDR3 sequences, around 8.6% of them singletons. These records were also assigned to another study, of yellow fever vaccine responses in identical twins.

This sequence was found in a woman aged 18-29 years in good health. The sample taken for sequencing was PBMCs. This chain joins TRBV12-3 or TRBV12-4 and TRBJ2-2; 12 bases map to TRBD2. This chain's CDR3 is CASSRTSGITTGELFF. In DNA form, the CDR3 reads TGTGCCAGCAGCCGGACTAGCGGGATAACTACCGGGGAGCTGTTTTTT.